This TCR beta chain came from a study of blood T cells in healthy people across ages. A second PCR of 7 to 11 cycles used a sample-barcoded 5' primer and a J-beta primer mix. TCRdb itself ran the 5' RACE reads through MiXCR, one entry per CDR3 protein. Altogether about 570,000 distinct CDR3 sequences are present, roughly 28% being singletons, with the ten largest covering about 18%. The CDR3 runs 18 residues. Germline V gene data show CDR1 as LGHNA and CDR2 as YSLEER. Trimming stripped 2 bases from V and 4 bases from J, with 23 bases between. The TCR was taken from a woman aged 65 to 85 in good health. The chain couples TRBV4-3 to TRBJ1-2, with D tentatively TRBD1 (5 bases). Material for sequencing was blood. This CDR3 reads CASSQLDFPGARSYGYTF. CDR3 coding DNA: TGCGCCAGCAGCCAACTGGATTTTCCTGGGGCGCGGAGCTATGGCTACACCTTC.